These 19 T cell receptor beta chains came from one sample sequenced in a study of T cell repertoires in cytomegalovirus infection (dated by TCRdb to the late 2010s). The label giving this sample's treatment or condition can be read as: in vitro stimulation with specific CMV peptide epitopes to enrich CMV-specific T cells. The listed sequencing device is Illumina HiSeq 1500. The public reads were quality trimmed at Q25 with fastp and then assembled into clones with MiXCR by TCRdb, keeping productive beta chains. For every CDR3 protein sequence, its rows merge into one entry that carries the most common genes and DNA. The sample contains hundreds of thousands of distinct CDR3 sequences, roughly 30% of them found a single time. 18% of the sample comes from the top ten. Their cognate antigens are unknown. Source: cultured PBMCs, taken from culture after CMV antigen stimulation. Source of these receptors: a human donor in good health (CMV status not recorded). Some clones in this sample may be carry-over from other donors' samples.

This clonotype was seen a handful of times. The CDR3 region is CSATRLIAFYSNQPQHF. CDR3 DNA sequence: TGCAGTGCTACCAGGCTGATAGCCTTCTATAGCAATCAGCCCCAGCATTTT. This rearrangement joins TRBV20-1 to TRBJ1-5; D not resolved. The V end lost 4 bases, the J end lost 0 bases, and 19 bases lay between the germline ends. Germline V gene sequence: CDR1 DFQATT, CDR2 SNEGSKA (reference sequence). The CDR3 totals 17 residues.

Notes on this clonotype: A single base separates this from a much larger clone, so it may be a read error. CDR3 protein: CASSAQGQQNQPQHF. CDR3 nucleotides: TGTGCCAGCAGTGCGCAGGGACAGCAAAATCAGCCCCAGCATTTT. The chain carries TRBV28 and TRBJ1-5; 7 nucleotides match TRBD1. CDR3 length: 15 residues. Germline V gene data show CDR1 as MDHEN and CDR2 as SYDVKM. The V segment lost 5 bases and the J segment 4 bases; nucleotides outside the gene matches: 8.

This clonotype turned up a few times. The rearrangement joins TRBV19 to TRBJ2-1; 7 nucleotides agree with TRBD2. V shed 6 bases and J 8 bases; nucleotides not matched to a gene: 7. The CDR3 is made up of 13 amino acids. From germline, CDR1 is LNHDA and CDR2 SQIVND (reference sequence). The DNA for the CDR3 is TGTGCCAGTAGGTCGGCGGGAGAGGATGAGCAGTTCTTC. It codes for CASRSAGEDEQFF.

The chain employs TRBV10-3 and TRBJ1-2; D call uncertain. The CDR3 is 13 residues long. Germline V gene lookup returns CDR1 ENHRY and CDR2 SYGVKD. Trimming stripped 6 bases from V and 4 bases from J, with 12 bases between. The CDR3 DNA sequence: TGTGCCATCAGCGCCGGGAGAGCCTATGGCTACACCTTC. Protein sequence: CAISAGRAYGYTF.

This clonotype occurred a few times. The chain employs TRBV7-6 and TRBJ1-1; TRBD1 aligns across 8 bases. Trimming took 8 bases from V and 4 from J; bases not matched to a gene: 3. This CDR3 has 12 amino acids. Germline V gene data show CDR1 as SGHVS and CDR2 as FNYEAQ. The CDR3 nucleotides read TGTGCCAGCGGACAGGGCCTCACTGAAGCTTTCTTT. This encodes CASGQGLTEAFF.

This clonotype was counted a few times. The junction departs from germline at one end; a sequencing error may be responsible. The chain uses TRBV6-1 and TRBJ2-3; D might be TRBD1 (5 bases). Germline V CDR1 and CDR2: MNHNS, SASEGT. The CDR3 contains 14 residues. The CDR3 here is CASREGAALGTQYF. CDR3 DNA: TGTGCCAGCAGGGAAGGGGCCGCCTTGGGTACGCAGTATTTT.

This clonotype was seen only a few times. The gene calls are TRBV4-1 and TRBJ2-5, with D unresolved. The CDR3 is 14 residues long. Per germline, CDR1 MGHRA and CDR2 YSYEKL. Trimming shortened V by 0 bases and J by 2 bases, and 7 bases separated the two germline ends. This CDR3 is CASSQDDRQETQYF. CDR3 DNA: TGCGCCAGCAGCCAAGATGATAGACAAGAGACCCAGTACTTC.

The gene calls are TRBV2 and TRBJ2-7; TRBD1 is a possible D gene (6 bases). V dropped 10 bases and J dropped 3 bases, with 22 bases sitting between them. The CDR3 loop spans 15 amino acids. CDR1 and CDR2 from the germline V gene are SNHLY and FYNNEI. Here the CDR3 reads CANREDRYTFYEQYF. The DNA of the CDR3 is TGTGCCAACAGGGAAGACAGATATACTTTCTACGAGCAGTACTTC.

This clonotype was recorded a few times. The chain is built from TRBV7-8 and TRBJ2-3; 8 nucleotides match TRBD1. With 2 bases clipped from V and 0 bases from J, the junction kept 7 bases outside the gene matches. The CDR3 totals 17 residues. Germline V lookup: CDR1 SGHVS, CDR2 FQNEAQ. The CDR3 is CASSLIPGTGSTDTQYF. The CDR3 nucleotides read TGTGCCAGCAGCTTAATCCCCGGGACAGGAAGCACAGATACGCAGTATTTT. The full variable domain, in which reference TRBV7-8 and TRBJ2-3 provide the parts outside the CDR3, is GAGVSQSPRYKVAKRGQDVALRCDPISGHVSLFWYQQALGQGPEFLTYFQNEAQLDKSGLPSDRFFAERPEGSVSTLKIQRTQQEDSAVYLCASSLIPGTGSTDTQYFGPGTRLTVL.

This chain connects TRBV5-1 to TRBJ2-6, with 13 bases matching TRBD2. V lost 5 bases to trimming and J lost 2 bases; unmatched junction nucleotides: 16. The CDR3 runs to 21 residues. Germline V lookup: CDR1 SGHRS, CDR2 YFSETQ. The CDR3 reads CASRRGTSGTYLQAGANVLTF. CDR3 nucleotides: TGCGCCAGCAGAAGGGGGACTAGCGGGACCTACTTGCAAGCTGGGGCCAACGTCCTGACTTTC.

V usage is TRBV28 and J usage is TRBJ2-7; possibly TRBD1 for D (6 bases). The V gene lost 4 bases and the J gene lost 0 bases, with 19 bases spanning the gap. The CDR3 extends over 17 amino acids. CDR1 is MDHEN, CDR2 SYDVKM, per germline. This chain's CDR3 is CASSSDTGTASSYEQYF. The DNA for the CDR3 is TGTGCCAGCAGTTCCGATACAGGGACCGCGAGCTCCTACGAGCAGTACTTC.

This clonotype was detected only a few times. CDR3 residues: CASSFPRSTGGRYTEAFF. The CDR3, as DNA: TGTGCCAGCAGTTTTCCTCGCTCAACAGGGGGCAGGTACACTGAAGCTTTCTTT. This chain links TRBV28 with TRBJ1-1; 9 bases line up with TRBD1. This CDR3 is built from 18 residues. V was pared by 3 bases and J by 3 bases, with 14 bases of the junction left unmatched. CDR1 and CDR2 from the germline V gene are MDHEN and SYDVKM.

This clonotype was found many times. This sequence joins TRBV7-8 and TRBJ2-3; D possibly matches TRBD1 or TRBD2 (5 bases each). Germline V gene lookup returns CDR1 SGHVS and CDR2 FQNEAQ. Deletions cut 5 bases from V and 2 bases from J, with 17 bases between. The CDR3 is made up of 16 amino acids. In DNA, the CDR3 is TGTGCCAGCAGCCCAAGCCGGGACCATATCACAGATACGCAGTATTTT. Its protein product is CASSPSRDHITDTQYF.

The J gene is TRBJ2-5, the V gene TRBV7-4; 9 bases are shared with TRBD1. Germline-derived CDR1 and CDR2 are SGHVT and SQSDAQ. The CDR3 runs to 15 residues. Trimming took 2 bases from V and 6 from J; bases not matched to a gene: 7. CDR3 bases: TGTGCCAGCAGCTTAACCGGGACAGGGCGGAAGACCCAGTACTTC. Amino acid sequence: CASSLTGTGRKTQYF. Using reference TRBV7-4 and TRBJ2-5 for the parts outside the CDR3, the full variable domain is GAGVSQSPRYKVAKRGRDVALRCDSISGHVTLYWYRQTLGQGSEVLTYSQSDAQRDKSGRPSGRFSAERPERSVSTLKIQRTEQGDSAVYLCASSLTGTGRKTQYFGPGTRLLVL.

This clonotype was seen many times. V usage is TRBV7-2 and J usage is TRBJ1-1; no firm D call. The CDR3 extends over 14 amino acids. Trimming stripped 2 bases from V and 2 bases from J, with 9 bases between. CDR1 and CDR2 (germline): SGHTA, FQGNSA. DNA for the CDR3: TGTGCCAGCAGCTTATCTCCGGAAAACACTGAAGCTTTCTTT. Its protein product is CASSLSPENTEAFF.

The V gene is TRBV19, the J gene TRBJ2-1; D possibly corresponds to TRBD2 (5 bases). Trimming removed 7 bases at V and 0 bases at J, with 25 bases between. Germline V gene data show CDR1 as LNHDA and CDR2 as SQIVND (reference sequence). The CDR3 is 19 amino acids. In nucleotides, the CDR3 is TGTGCCAGTATGGGTTATCGCGTTTCGGGGATAAGCTCCTACAATGAGCAGTTCTTC. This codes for CASMGYRVSGISSYNEQFF. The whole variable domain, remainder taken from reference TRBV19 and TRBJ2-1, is DGGITQSPKYLFRKEGQNVTLSCEQNLNHDAMYWYRQDPGQGLRLIYYSQIVNDFQKGDIAEGYSVSREKKESFPLTVTSAQKNPTAFYLCASMGYRVSGISSYNEQFFGPGTRLTVL.

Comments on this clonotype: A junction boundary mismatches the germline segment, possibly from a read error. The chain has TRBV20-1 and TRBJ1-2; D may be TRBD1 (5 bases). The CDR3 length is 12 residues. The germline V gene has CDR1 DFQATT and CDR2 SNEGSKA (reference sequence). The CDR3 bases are TGCAGTGCTACAACTGAAGGCCGGGGCTACTCCTTC. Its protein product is CSATTEGRGYSF.

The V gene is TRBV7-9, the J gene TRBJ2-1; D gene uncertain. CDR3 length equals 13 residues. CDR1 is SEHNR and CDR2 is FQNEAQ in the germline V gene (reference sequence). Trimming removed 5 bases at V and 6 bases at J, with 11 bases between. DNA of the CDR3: TGTGCCAGCAGCCCAACCGCCCTCAATGAGCAGTTCTTC. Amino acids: CASSPTALNEQFF.

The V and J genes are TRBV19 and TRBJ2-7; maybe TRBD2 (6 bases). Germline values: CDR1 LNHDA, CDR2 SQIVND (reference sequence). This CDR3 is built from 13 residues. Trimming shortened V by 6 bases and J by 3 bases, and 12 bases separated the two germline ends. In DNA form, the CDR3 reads TGTGCCAGTAGCATGGGGGGAATCTACGAGCAGTACTTC. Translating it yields CASSMGGIYEQYF.